This T cell receptor (beta chain) was captured in a study of monozygotic twins with inflammatory bowel disease. Study outcomes and limitations: Those with IBD had lower TCRbeta diversity (inverse Simpson) than their healthy co-twins did.

With regard to this clonotype: Its antigen is undetermined.

Total RNA input per TCR library was around 3,600 ng. The unique tags termed UMIs, each holding a 6-nucleotide sample barcode, were added by means of template switching. Researchers put TCRalpha and TCRbeta cDNA through two nested PCRs lasting around 15 and 10 cycles. One entry per CDR3 protein, without DNA, is what TCRdb gives after re-calling the 5' RACE reads. The sample has 350,000 to 500,000 distinct CDR3 sequences, and its top ten clones hold 2% to 3%. The CDR3 spans 17 residues. CDR1 is SGHAT, CDR2 FQNNGV, per germline. The gene calls are TRBV11-2 and TRBJ2-6; TCRdb gives TRBD1 as the D gene, but with no DNA this cannot be confirmed. The receptor comes from a human donor with ulcerative colitis or Crohn's disease, or a healthy co-twin of an affected twin (not recorded which). Sequencing was performed on blood. The CDR3 is CASSPTGTPSGANVLTF.